These 2 T cell receptor beta chains share one sample of origin, sequenced in a study of PD-1 blockade in classical Hodgkin lymphoma. Relapses following autologous stem cell transplantation were seen in all patients, with brentuximab vedotin exposure varying. Assay used: immunoSEQ multiplex PCR; TCRdb lists only in-frame clones, some missing. The sample lists some 90,000 clones; around nine tenths were seen once. This specimen consisted of peripheral blood mononuclear cells (PBMCs), obtained before the second cycle of nivolumab. The receptors originated from a human donor with classical Hodgkin lymphoma.

The chain couples TRBV29-1 to TRBJ1-2; D gene unclear. V gave up 3 bases and J gave up 3 bases, with 5 bases separating them. Germline values: CDR1 SQVTM, CDR2 ANQGSEA. This CDR3 is 11 amino acids long. The CDR3 DNA sequence: TGCAGCGTTGAGCGGGACTATGGCTACACCTTC. This sequence encodes CSVERDYGYTF. Full variable domain (remainder filled in from reference TRBV29-1 and TRBJ1-2): SAVISQKPSRDICQRGTSLTIQCQVDSQVTMMFWYRQQPGQSLTLIATANQGSEATYESGFVIDKFPISRPNLTFSTLTVSNMSPEDSSIYLCSVERDYGYTFGSGTRLTVV.

The rearrangement links TRBV9 to TRBJ2-1; D not certain. The germline V gene encodes CDR1 SGDLS and CDR2 YYNGEE. The CDR3 is 13 residues long. The V end lost 3 bases, the J end lost 5 bases, and 9 bases lay between the germline ends. The CDR3 is CASSAQTHNEQFF. As DNA, the CDR3 is TGTGCCAGCAGCGCTCAGACACACAATGAGCAGTTCTTC.